This TCR beta chain was recovered during a study of beta chain features in type 1 diabetes. As for the study in general: Examination of sorted cells across all samples involved more than 85,000,000 cells.

The germline V gene has CDR1 ENHRY and CDR2 SYGVKD. This CDR3 has 15 amino acids. V shed 4 bases and J 0 bases; nucleotides not matched to a gene: 5. The study reverse transcribed the entire isolated RNA, so it sequenced expressed TCRB transcripts. Sequencing used immunoSEQ multiplex PCR; TCRdb keeps in-frame clones, though not all of them. The sample consists of 130,000 to 150,000 clones, roughly 48% of them appearing once. The chain has TRBV10-3 and TRBJ2-7; 8 bases line up with TRBD1. Sequencing input: Tregs from blood. The clonotype originates from a man between 18 and 29 years old in good health. CDR3 protein: CAISVGQVPSYEQYF. The CDR3 bases are TGTGCCATCAGTGTGGGACAGGTGCCCTCCTACGAGCAGTACTTC.